This TCR beta chain was found in a study of blood T cell repertoires in COVID-19. Study-wide context: Sample material is recorded as cDNA or gDNA derived from T cells, B-cell-depleted T cells, or PBMCs.

The CDR3 runs to 15 residues. The V end was cut by 3 bases, the J end by 2 bases, with 12 bases between. CDR1 and CDR2 (germline): MNHEY, SVGAGI. TCRdb keeps only in-frame clones here, not all; method: immunoSEQ multiplex PCR. The profile covers 200,000 to 300,000 clones, with 85% to 90% appearing a single time and around 1.7% taken by the ten largest. The rearrangement joins TRBV6-5 to TRBJ2-3; D remains unclear. The sequence derives from a man aged 40-50 years who had recovered from COVID-19. The sequenced sample consisted of PBMCs or T cells enriched from blood (not recorded which). CDR3 loop: CASSYTAKITDTQYF. The CDR3 DNA reads as TGTGCCAGCAGTTATACTGCTAAGATCACAGATACGCAGTATTTT.